These 20 T cell receptor beta chains were sequenced from one sample in a study of blood T cells in healthy people across ages (dated by TCRdb to the mid-2010s). The protocol used for the library was 5' RACE. The data were produced on an Illumina HiSeq 2500. The second PCR ran for roughly 7 to 11 cycles and used a J-beta primer mix along with a sample-barcoded 5' primer. The public reads were reanalyzed by TCRdb: fastp trimming at Q25, MiXCR alignment, in-frame beta chains only. CDR3 protein duplicates are merged, each entry listing the most common genes and DNA. The sample data list about 320,000 distinct CDR3 sequences, and 25% to 30% of these were observed just once. Of the sample, 29% falls within the top ten clones. The specimen was blood. These receptors all come from a woman in her seventies in good health.

This clonotype has a count of ten or more. V and J are TRBV3-1 and TRBJ2-5; maybe TRBD2 (6 bases). Germline assignment: CDR1 LGHDT and CDR2 YNNKEL (reference sequence). V was shortened by 4 bases and J by 2 bases, with 11 bases between the two germline ends. The CDR3 has 14 residues. CDR3 region: CASSPGTRQETQYF. The DNA of the CDR3 is TGTGCCAGCAGCCCCGGGACTCGTCAAGAGACCCAGTACTTC.

This clonotype was counted between two and nine times. The chain joins TRBV7-3 to TRBJ2-1; no firm D call. The closer fit of TRBJ2-5 to the DNA end suggests the J call may be wrong. CDR3 length equals 13 residues. Germline V CDR1 and CDR2: SGHTA, FQGTGA. DNA for the CDR3: TGTGCCAGCAGCTTCATGCCCTCGGAGACCCAGTACTTC. It translates to CASSFMPSETQYF.

In its sample, this clonotype was seen many times. V gene TRBV20-1 combines with J gene TRBJ2-7, with 7 positions matching TRBD2. This CDR3 comprises 16 residues. V trimming: 6 bases; J trimming: 3 bases; junction bases outside the gene matches: 17. Germline CDR1 DFQATT, CDR2 SNEGSKA (reference sequence). The CDR3 sequence is CSALLPRDYQGYEQYF. CDR3 sequence (DNA): TGCAGTGCCCTTCTACCACGGGACTACCAAGGCTACGAGCAGTACTTC.

This chain links TRBV7-2 with TRBJ1-1, with D possibly TRBD1 on 5 matching bases. CDR3 size: 13 residues. V was clipped by 5 bases and J by 10 bases, with 17 bases between them. CDR1 and CDR2 (germline): SGHTA, FQGNSA. CDR3 in DNA: TGTGCCAGCAGCCAAGACGCAGGGTTGAGAGCTTTCTTT. Its translation is CASSQDAGLRAFF.

The chain is built from TRBV12-3 or TRBV12-4 and TRBJ1-4, with 9 bases lining up with TRBD1. The CDR3 extends over 15 amino acids. The V gene end was trimmed by 5 bases and the J gene end by 5 bases; junction bases not matched to a gene: 6. The chain's CDR3 is CASSRGTGINEKLFF. Here the CDR3 DNA reads TGTGCCAGCAGTCGTGGGACAGGGATAAATGAAAAACTGTTTTTT.

The V gene is TRBV7-2, the J gene TRBJ2-3; D call uncertain. The CDR3 has 13 amino acids. Trimming pared 2 bases from V and 5 bases from J, leaving 8 bases between. In germline, CDR1 is SGHTA, CDR2 FQGNSA. CDR3: CASSLIVGDTQYF. For the CDR3, the DNA is TGTGCCAGCAGCTTAATCGTGGGAGATACGCAGTATTTT.

This clonotype has only a few counts. The chain has TRBV12-3 or TRBV12-4 and TRBJ1-4, with a tentative D call TRBD1 (6 bases). The V and J ends lost 4 bases and 2 bases respectively, with 11 bases between them. This CDR3 is built from 15 residues. CDR3 in DNA: TGTGCCAGCAGTTCAGGACAGCTTACTAATGAAAAACTGTTTTTT. Residues: CASSSGQLTNEKLFF.

This chain uses TRBV27 with TRBJ1-1, with D hard to call. The V gene's germline CDR1 is MNHEY and CDR2 SMNVEV (reference sequence). The CDR3 has 14 amino acids. V was trimmed by 5 bases and J by 1 base, leaving 11 bases between them. CDR3 residues: CASSPRPRNTEAFF. The CDR3 DNA follows: TGTGCCAGCAGTCCCCGACCGAGGAACACTGAAGCTTTCTTT.

This clonotype was observed a handful of times. V is TRBV2 and J is TRBJ1-6; D is possibly TRBD1 (6 bases). CDR1 and CDR2 from the germline V gene are SNHLY and FYNNEI. Trimming took 1 base from V and 9 from J, leaving 13 bases between them. The CDR3 spans 15 residues. CDR3 nucleotide sequence: TGTGCCAGCAGTGAAGAGGGGGTAATGGGTTCACCCCTCCACTTT. Amino acid sequence: CASSEEGVMGSPLHF.

This clonotype was counted only a few times. The chain is built from TRBV4-1 and TRBJ1-2; 12 nucleotides align to TRBD1. Germline loops: CDR1 MGHRA, CDR2 YSYEKL. This CDR3 comprises 17 residues. V was clipped by 6 bases and J by 0 bases; unmatched bases: 8. The CDR3, as DNA: TGCGCCAGCAGACTACCGGGACAGGGGGCAACTAACTATGGCTACACCTTC. Protein: CASRLPGQGATNYGYTF.

Of note for this clonotype: Germline is not matched at one junction end, which may reflect a read error. The chain recombines TRBV7-3 with TRBJ2-3; perhaps TRBD1 as D (5 bases). Germline values: CDR1 SGHTA, CDR2 FQGTGA. This CDR3 contains 14 residues. This CDR3 is CASSKAGLADAQYF. The CDR3 coding sequence is TGTGCCAGCAGCAAAGCAGGGTTGGCAGATGCGCAGTATTTT.

The rearrangement links TRBV5-6 to TRBJ2-5; 7 bases fit TRBD1. The V and J ends lost 2 bases and 11 bases, in that order; junction bases with no gene match: 3. The CDR3 loop spans 11 amino acids. CDR1 and CDR2 (germline): SGHDT, YYEEEE. The chain's CDR3 is CASSFDREQYF. DNA of the CDR3: TGTGCCAGCAGCTTCGACAGGGAGCAGTACTTC.

This clonotype has at least ten counts. This sequence joins TRBV29-1 and TRBJ2-5, with 8 bases identical to TRBD2. CDR1 and CDR2 from the germline V gene are SQVTM and ANQGSEA. With V trimmed by 3 bases and J by 5 bases, 2 bases remained unmatched. CDR3 length equals 12 residues. CDR3 DNA sequence: TGCAGCGTTGACAAGCGGGAGGAGACCCAGTACTTC. Residues: CSVDKREETQYF.

Here the CDR3 reads CASSPPGGIYNEQFF. CDR3 sequence (DNA): TGTGCCAGCAGCCCCCCCGGAGGGATTTACAATGAGCAGTTCTTC. The V call is TRBV9, the J call TRBJ2-1, with D perhaps TRBD2 (6 bases). This CDR3 has 15 amino acids. V lost 4 bases and J 4 bases, leaving 15 bases between the germline ends. Germline CDR1 SGDLS, CDR2 YYNGEE.

Only a few counts were recorded for this clonotype. CDR3 sequence: CSVRWVGDYGYTF. For the CDR3, the DNA is TGCAGCGTGCGTTGGGTAGGGGACTATGGCTACACCTTC. The chain has TRBV29-1 and TRBJ1-2, with D perhaps matching TRBD1 (5 bases). Germline-derived CDR1 and CDR2 are SQVTM and ANQGSEA. The CDR3 runs to 13 residues. V gave up 6 bases and J gave up 3 bases, with 14 bases separating them.

A note on this clonotype: This may stem from a read error, because a much larger clone lies one nucleotide away. The chain carries TRBV3-1 and TRBJ2-4, with 7 bases matching TRBD1. CDR1 LGHDT and CDR2 YNNKEL come from the germline V gene (reference sequence). This CDR3 has 15 residues. This chain's CDR3 is CVSSLSQGSKNIQYF. DNA for the CDR3: TGTGTCAGCAGCCTATCACAGGGGAGCAAAAACATTCAGTACTTC.

This clonotype was observed a handful of times. One end of the junction varies from germline; a read error may be responsible. The chain recombines TRBV10-3 with TRBJ2-1; TRBD2 agrees at 8 bases. The CDR3 extends over 12 amino acids. Germline values: CDR1 ENHRY, CDR2 SYGVKD. The CDR3 region has the DNA TGTGCCATCAGTGATCTCGGGAGGGCCTACCTCTTC. It encodes CAISDLGRAYLF.

This clonotype was counted at least ten times. The gene calls are TRBV5-1 and TRBJ1-1; 9 bases match TRBD1. Germline CDR1 reads SGHRS; CDR2 reads YFSETQ. V was pared by 2 bases and J by 0 bases, with 5 bases of the junction left unmatched. The CDR3 sequence is 16 residues long. CDR3 coding DNA: TGCGCCAGCAGCTTAACGACAGGGGGTATGAACACTGAAGCTTTCTTT. As protein: CASSLTTGGMNTEAFF.

This sequence joins TRBV5-1 and TRBJ2-1; 12 bases map to TRBD2. The end of the DNA fits TRBJ2-7 better, so the J call may be wrong. Germline values: CDR1 SGHRS, CDR2 YFSETQ. This CDR3 spans 16 amino acids. The CDR3 protein is CASSRETSGRSYEQYF. DNA for the CDR3: TGCGCCAGCAGCAGAGAGACTAGCGGGAGATCTTACGAGCAGTACTTC.

This clonotype showed up many times. The gene calls are TRBV14 and TRBJ2-5; no firm D call. Germline CDR1 reads SGHDN; CDR2 reads FVKESK. Trimming pared 3 bases from V and 5 bases from J, leaving 7 bases between. CDR3 length: 12 amino acids. DNA of the CDR3: TGTGCCAGCAGCCATTCTGTGGAGACCCAGTACTTC. It encodes CASSHSVETQYF.